These 32 T cell receptor beta chains were sequenced from one sample in a study of cytomegalovirus exposure and HLA in healthy donors. Use of 60 Vbeta and 13 Jbeta primers characterized the PCR. This table comes from immunoSEQ multiplex PCR, and its TCRdb copy is limited to in-frame clones, with some not included. The repertoire holds about 150,000 clones, with around 80% as singletons. Source material: PBMCs. These TCRs come from a man aged 30 to 39 in good health and CMV-seropositive.

This chain links TRBV2 with TRBJ2-7; D ambiguous. V lost 4 bases and J 5 bases, leaving 6 bases between the germline ends. Germline CDR1 reads SNHLY; CDR2 reads FYNNEI. The CDR3 length is 11 residues. CDR3 protein: CASSGLNEQYF. CDR3 DNA sequence: TGTGCCAGCAGTGGACTGAACGAGCAGTACTTC.

CDR3 region: CASSYGGGTEAFF. DNA for the CDR3: TGTGCCAGCAGTTACGGGGGGGGGACTGAAGCTTTCTTT. The rearrangement joins TRBV28 to TRBJ1-1; TRBD1 might be the D (5 bases). This CDR3 has 13 amino acids. CDR1 is MDHEN, CDR2 SYDVKM, per germline. V was pared by 4 bases and J by 5 bases, with 11 bases between.

The chain has TRBV7-2 and TRBJ2-5, with 7 positions matching TRBD1. V was pared by 7 bases and J by 1 base, with 6 bases of the junction left unmatched. In germline, CDR1 is SGHTA, CDR2 FQGNSA. This CDR3 region has 14 residues. The CDR3 loop reads CASTYDRVQETQYF. The CDR3 nucleotides read TGTGCCAGCACCTACGACAGGGTCCAAGAGACCCAGTACTTC.

The chain carries TRBV11-2 and TRBJ1-2; D might be TRBD1 (5 bases). Germline CDR1 SGHAT, CDR2 FQNNGV. Deletions cut 5 bases from V and 5 bases from J, with 18 bases between. The CDR3 is 15 residues long. CDR3 DNA sequence: TGTGCCAGCAGCCAAAGCAGGGATAGCAGTTATGGCTACACCTTC. Encoded protein: CASSQSRDSSYGYTF.

V usage is TRBV9 and J usage is TRBJ1-2; D remains ambiguous. Germline CDR1 is SGDLS and CDR2 is YYNGEE. This CDR3 spans 16 amino acids. V lost 0 bases, J lost 2 bases, and 14 bases lay in between. CDR3 in amino acids: CASSVGPGMGNYGYTF. As DNA, the CDR3 is TGTGCCAGCAGCGTAGGTCCGGGAATGGGGAACTATGGCTACACCTTC.

The chain has TRBV7-9 and TRBJ2-3; 8 bases map to TRBD2. V lost 4 bases, J lost 6 bases, and 9 bases stayed unmatched. Germline assignment: CDR1 SEHNR and CDR2 FQNEAQ (reference sequence). The CDR3 extends over 15 amino acids. CDR3 residues: CASSSRAGVADTQYF. CDR3 coding DNA: TGTGCCAGCAGCTCCCGAGCGGGAGTAGCTGATACGCAGTATTTT.

V usage is TRBV15 and J usage is TRBJ2-7; 9 bases are a match to TRBD1. Germline loops: CDR1 LNHNV, CDR2 YYDKDF (reference sequence). The CDR3 loop spans 15 amino acids. The trim removed 3 bases at V and 3 bases at J, leaving 6 bases unmatched. The CDR3: CATSSVDRGHYEQYF. The CDR3 nucleotides read TGTGCCACCAGCAGCGTGGACAGGGGACACTACGAGCAGTACTTC.

The chain is built from TRBV9 and TRBJ2-7; weak D call: TRBD2 (6 bases). Germline loops: CDR1 SGDLS, CDR2 YYNGEE. The V and J ends lost 0 bases and 2 bases respectively, with 9 bases between them. This CDR3 comprises 14 residues. The CDR3 region is CASSVEPGAYEQYF. DNA of the CDR3: TGTGCCAGCAGCGTAGAGCCGGGGGCCTACGAGCAGTACTTC.

The CDR3 loop reads CASSYLYSYEQYF. Written as DNA, the CDR3 is TGTGCCAGCAGTTACTTATACTCCTACGAGCAGTACTTC. The chain couples TRBV6-5 to TRBJ2-7; D is undetermined. The V end was cut by 1 base, the J end by 0 bases, with 4 bases between. Per the germline V gene, CDR1 is MNHEY and CDR2 is SVGAGI. The CDR3 sequence is 13 residues long.

A remark on this clone: Other DNA sequences in the sample encode the same CDR3. The V call is TRBV7-9, the J call TRBJ1-2; D perhaps matches TRBD1 (6 bases). This CDR3 has 13 amino acids. The germline V gene encodes CDR1 SEHNR and CDR2 FQNEAQ (reference sequence). V was cut by 3 bases and J by 2 bases, with 7 bases left in between. CDR3 sequence: CASSFGQNYGYTF. In nucleotides, the CDR3 is TGTGCCAGCAGCTTTGGACAGAACTATGGCTACACCTTC.

The chain is built from TRBV21-1 and TRBJ2-1; the D call TRBD1 from the table was never checked on the DNA. TRBV21-1 is given as a pseudogene. The CDR3 contains 21 residues. This chain's CDR3 is CASSKVRPGTGSPEGGDEQFF. The CDR3 DNA reads as TGTGCCAGCAGCAAAGTAAGACCGGGGACAGGAAGCCCCGAGGGGGGGGATGAGCAGTTCTTC.

This clone was observed a handful of times. This chain links TRBV29-1 with TRBJ1-6, with D uncertain. This CDR3 contains 13 residues. The germline V and J ends were trimmed by 4 bases and 8 bases, with 12 bases remaining between them. CDR1 and CDR2 from the germline V gene are SQVTM and ANQGSEA. The CDR3 sequence: CSVASGKHSPLHF. Here the CDR3 DNA reads TGCAGCGTTGCATCAGGCAAACATTCACCCCTCCACTTT. Variable domain in full (rest from reference TRBV29-1 and TRBJ1-6): SAVISQKPSRDICQRGTSLTIQCQVDSQVTMMFWYRQQPGQSLTLIATANQGSEATYESGFVIDKFPISRPNLTFSTLTVSNMSPEDSSIYLCSVASGKHSPLHFGNGTRLTVT.

The chain combines TRBV28 with TRBJ2-7; 7 positions agree with TRBD2. CDR1 and CDR2 from the germline V gene are MDHEN and SYDVKM. V shed 2 bases, J shed 3 bases, and the junction held 7 bases outside the gene matches. This CDR3 is 15 amino acids long. CDR3 bases: TGTGCCAGCAGTTTAGGGGGGGTTCAGAGCTACGAGCAGTACTTC. The encoded protein is CASSLGGVQSYEQYF.

Only a few counts were recorded for this clone. The chain has TRBV5-4 and TRBJ2-5; 8 bases agree with TRBD2. Trimming removed 0 bases from V and 4 bases from J; junction bases left unmatched: 11. Germline CDR1 reads SGHNT; CDR2 reads YYREEE (reference sequence). The CDR3 covers 17 residues. In DNA form, the CDR3 reads TGTGCCAGCAGCTTGGCCACGGGAGGGCCTTTAGGAGAGACCCAGTACTTC. Translated: CASSLATGGPLGETQYF. The entire variable domain, with the rest obtained from reference TRBV5-4 and TRBJ2-5, is as follows: ETGVTQSPTHLIKTRGQQVTLRCSSQSGHNTVSWYQQALGQGPQFIFQYYREEENGRGNFPPRFSGLQFPNYSSELNVNALELDDSALYLCASSLATGGPLGETQYFGPGTRLLVL.

The table lists this clone with a few counts. The CDR3 sequence: CASSPDEVGYTF. The CDR3 DNA reads TGTGCCAGCAGTCCCGACGAGGTTGGCTACACCTTC. The chain uses TRBV28 and TRBJ1-2, with D uncertain. CDR1 and CDR2 from the germline V gene are MDHEN and SYDVKM. The CDR3 sequence is 12 residues long. Deletions cut 5 bases from V and 7 bases from J, with 11 bases between.

V gene TRBV28 combines with J gene TRBJ2-1; 8 bases fit TRBD2. The germline V gene encodes CDR1 MDHEN and CDR2 SYDVKM. The length of the CDR3 is 16 residues. V lost 7 bases, J lost 5 bases, and 13 bases stayed unmatched. The CDR3 nucleotides are TGTGCCAGCATCCTCGGGAGTAGCGGGGCTAACAATGAGCAGTTCTTC. Protein product: CASILGSSGANNEQFF.

The CDR3 spells CASSLGQGGDEQYF. In nucleotides, the CDR3 is TGCGCCAGCAGCTTAGGGCAGGGAGGGGACGAGCAGTACTTC. The J gene is TRBJ2-5, the V gene TRBV5-1, with TRBD2 matching 7 bases. TRBJ2-7 explains the end of the DNA better; the J call may be wrong. Germline V gene data show CDR1 as SGHRS and CDR2 as YFSETQ. The CDR3 is 14 amino acids.

The chain combines TRBV5-1 with TRBJ2-5, with 8 bases that match TRBD1. The CDR3 sequence is 14 residues long. V gave up 4 bases and J gave up 4 bases; unmatched junction bases: 6. Per the germline V gene, CDR1 is SGHRS and CDR2 is YFSETQ. The CDR3 protein is CASSASDRGETQYF. In nucleotides, the CDR3 is TGCGCCAGCAGCGCCTCTGACAGGGGAGAGACCCAGTACTTC.

This clone was counted a single time. The rearrangement links TRBV2 to TRBJ2-4, with D perhaps TRBD1 (6 bases). V was cut by 8 bases and J by 3 bases, with 8 bases left in between. Germline assignment: CDR1 SNHLY and CDR2 FYNNEI. The CDR3 is 12 residues long. The CDR3 reads CASRDNKNIQYF. For the CDR3, the DNA is TGTGCCAGCCGGGACAACAAAAACATTCAGTACTTC.

This clone was detected only once. V and J are TRBV2 and TRBJ1-1, with a tentative D call TRBD1 (5 bases). CDR1 is SNHLY, CDR2 FYNNEI, per germline. The length of the CDR3 is 13 residues. V shed 8 bases and J shed 1 base, with 11 bases lying between them. This CDR3 reads CASGGEENTEAFF. For the CDR3, the DNA is TGTGCCAGCGGGGGGGAGGAGAACACTGAAGCTTTCTTT. The complete variable domain, with remaining parts taken from reference TRBV2 and TRBJ1-1, reads EPEVTQTPSHQVTQMGQEVILRCVPISNHLYFYWYRQILGQKVEFLVSFYNNEISEKSEIFDDQFSVERPDGSNFTLKIRSTKLEDSAMYFCASGGEENTEAFFGQGTRLTVV.

This chain joins TRBV7-3 and TRBJ1-1; 9 bases are a match to TRBD1. Germline values: CDR1 SGHTA, CDR2 FQGTGA. V dropped 4 bases and J dropped 8; count of bases not matched to a gene: 2. The CDR3 consists of 12 residues. The CDR3 here is CASSSGTGEAFF. The CDR3 coding sequence is TGTGCCAGCAGCTCCGGGACAGGGGAAGCTTTCTTT.

The rearrangement links TRBV19 to TRBJ2-1; 15 nucleotides align to TRBD2. Germline-derived CDR1 and CDR2 are LNHDA and SQIVND (reference sequence). The J segment lost 3 bases and the V segment lost 3 bases, leaving 6 bases of the junction unmatched. The CDR3 is 18 amino acids. The CDR3 here is CASSMDGGLAGGYNEQFF. CDR3 bases: TGTGCCAGTAGTATGGACGGGGGACTAGCGGGAGGCTACAATGAGCAGTTCTTC.

The V and J genes are TRBV18 and TRBJ1-1; weak D call: TRBD1 (5 bases). Trimming left V 2 bases short and J 5 bases short, with 9 bases between. Germline V lookup: CDR1 KGHSH, CDR2 LQKENI. The CDR3 extends over 13 amino acids. DNA for the CDR3: TGTGCCAGCTCACCAGACCGGGGGACTGAAGCTTTCTTT. It is translated as CASSPDRGTEAFF.

The V call is TRBV30, the J call TRBJ1-1, with TRBD1 matching over 11 bases. The CDR3 is 14 amino acids. The J segment lost 4 bases and the V segment lost 4 bases, leaving 5 bases of the junction unmatched. Germline CDR1 and CDR2: GTSNPN and SVGIG (reference sequence). The CDR3 here is CAWKTGTGGTEAFF. The CDR3, as DNA: TGTGCCTGGAAAACCGGGACAGGGGGCACTGAAGCTTTCTTT.

The chain combines TRBV19 with TRBJ2-2; D is unresolved. Germline V CDR1 and CDR2: LNHDA, SQIVND (reference sequence). CDR3 length: 14 residues. V was cut by 1 base and J by 4 bases, with 7 bases left in between. CDR3 coding DNA: TGTGCCAGTAGTATAGTCACAGTCACCGGGGAGCTGTTTTTT. It translates to CASSIVTVTGELFF.

This clone is judged medium-sized. CDR3 amino acids: CASSLDRDSVTYGYTF. CDR3 coding DNA: TGTGCCAGCAGCTTAGATCGGGACAGCGTCACCTATGGCTACACCTTC. The V and J genes are TRBV7-9 and TRBJ1-2; TRBD1 matches at 7 bases. The CDR3 consists of 16 residues. V lost 1 base and J lost 4; bases outside the gene matches: 9. CDR1 and CDR2 from the germline V gene are SEHNR and FQNEAQ (reference sequence).

The rearrangement uses TRBV25-1 and TRBJ1-2; 7 bases are shared with TRBD1. Per the germline V gene, CDR1 is MGHDK and CDR2 is SYGVNS. With 5 bases clipped from V and 4 bases from J, the junction kept 7 bases outside the gene matches. CDR3 length: 14 amino acids. This CDR3 reads CASSRSGGSYGYTF. CDR3 coding DNA: TGTGCCAGCAGTAGGTCAGGGGGTAGCTATGGCTACACCTTC.

The chain recombines TRBV30 with TRBJ1-5, with D possibly matching TRBD1 (5 bases). V lost 0 bases to trimming and J lost 10 bases, with 13 bases between them. The V gene's germline CDR1 is GTSNPN and CDR2 SVGIG (reference sequence). CDR3 length: 13 amino acids. The CDR3 DNA sequence: TGTGCCTGGAGTGTATCTGGGGGGGGACCCCAGCATTTT. It is translated as CAWSVSGGGPQHF.

This clone has a single count. V usage is TRBV27 and J usage is TRBJ1-1; D is ambiguous. The CDR3 has 12 residues. CDR1 MNHEY and CDR2 SMNVEV come from the germline V gene (reference sequence). Trimming removed 0 bases from V and 8 bases from J, with 7 bases in between. The CDR3 spells CASSLSGSEAFF. CDR3 coding DNA: TGTGCCAGCAGTTTATCCGGGAGCGAAGCTTTCTTT.

The chain is built from TRBV13 and TRBJ2-5, with D perhaps matching TRBD2 (5 bases). The end of the DNA aligns better with TRBJ2-7, so the J call may be wrong. The CDR3 length is 16 residues. Per germline, CDR1 PRHDT and CDR2 FYEKMQ (reference sequence). CDR3 sequence (DNA): TGTGCCAGCAGCACCGGGTCCAGGACTCCAGTCTACGAGCAGTACTTC. It specifies CASSTGSRTPVYEQYF.

The chain recombines TRBV5-1 with TRBJ2-4; TRBD1 aligns across 10 bases. This CDR3 contains 15 residues. Germline CDR1 and CDR2: SGHRS and YFSETQ. V trimming: 4 bases; J trimming: 6 bases; junction bases outside the gene matches: 7. In DNA, the CDR3 is TGCGCCAGCAGCCCCGGGACAGGGGCTCCAAACATTCAGTACTTC. Translating it yields CASSPGTGAPNIQYF.

This rearrangement joins TRBV29-1 to TRBJ2-4, with 7 positions matching TRBD2. With V trimmed by 6 bases and J by 2 bases, 7 bases remained unmatched. This CDR3 has 14 amino acids. Germline V CDR1 and CDR2: SQVTM, ANQGSEA. Here the CDR3 reads CSVGVGGSKNIQYF. DNA of the CDR3: TGCAGCGTCGGAGTGGGGGGGTCCAAAAACATTCAGTACTTC.